Below are 24 T cell receptor beta chains sequenced from a single sample in a study of cytomegalovirus exposure and HLA in healthy donors. The PCR used 60 Vbeta and 13 Jbeta primers. Clones were sequenced by immunoSEQ multiplex PCR, and TCRdb holds only the in-frame ones, with some missing. The table lists under 200,000 clones, about four fifths of them singletons. What was sequenced was PBMCs. These receptors were collected from a boy aged 2 to 9 in good health and CMV-seronegative.

The chain employs TRBV2 and TRBJ2-2; TRBD2 might be the D (5 bases). V lost 7 bases and J 6 bases, leaving 15 bases between the germline ends. The CDR3 spans 14 residues. Looked up from germline, CDR1 is SNHLY and CDR2 is FYNNEI. The CDR3 sequence is CASIGPGLAGELFF. In DNA, the CDR3 is TGTGCCAGCATCGGTCCGGGGTTGGCCGGGGAGCTGTTTTTT.

This chain links TRBV7-2 with TRBJ1-2, with a weak D call TRBD1 (5 bases). Per germline, CDR1 SGHTA and CDR2 FQGNSA. Between the trimmed V and J ends, which lost 2 bases and 0 bases, there was a span of 13 bases. CDR3 length: 16 amino acids. CDR3 DNA: TGTGCCAGCAGCTTATCCCGACAGAGAACTAACTATGGCTACACCTTC. Translating gives CASSLSRQRTNYGYTF.

In regard to this clone: Other nucleotide sequences in the sample specify the same CDR3. The V and J genes are TRBV5-1 and TRBJ2-7, with a tentative D call TRBD2 (6 bases). The CDR3 contains 14 residues. Germline lookup yields CDR1 SGHRS and CDR2 YFSETQ. Trimming cost V 3 bases and J 2 bases, with 12 bases left between them. CDR3 nucleotide sequence: TGCGCCAGCAGCTCGGGCGGGGAACCCTACGAGCAGTACTTC. It translates to CASSSGGEPYEQYF.

The J gene is TRBJ2-3, the V gene TRBV6-1, with D possibly TRBD1 on 5 matching bases. Germline CDR1 reads MNHNS; CDR2 reads SASEGT. V shed 2 bases and J shed 5 bases, with 5 bases lying between them. The CDR3 spans 12 residues. This CDR3 reads CASSETGDTQYF. In DNA, the CDR3 is TGTGCCAGCAGTGAAACAGGAGATACGCAGTATTTT.

V and J are TRBV11-2 and TRBJ2-7, with 7 bases lining up with TRBD1. CDR3 length: 14 residues. Germline loops: CDR1 SGHAT, CDR2 FQNNGV. The V segment lost 5 bases and the J segment 2 bases; nucleotides outside the gene matches: 6. CDR3 region: CASSQRDSTYEQYF. In DNA, the CDR3 is TGTGCCAGCAGCCAACGGGACAGTACCTACGAGCAGTACTTC.

The chain combines TRBV19 with TRBJ1-1; maybe TRBD1 (6 bases). V dropped 5 bases and J dropped 5 bases, with 9 bases sitting between them. In germline, CDR1 is LNHDA, CDR2 SQIVND (reference sequence). The CDR3 contains 12 residues. The CDR3 sequence: CASSGGATEAFF. CDR3 sequence (DNA): TGTGCCAGTAGTGGGGGGGCGACTGAAGCTTTCTTT.

This chain joins TRBV7-6 and TRBJ2-1, with D perhaps TRBD1 (5 bases). There are 15 residues in the CDR3. CDR1 is SGHVS and CDR2 is FNYEAQ in the germline V gene. The ends were cut back, 5 bases at V and 5 bases at J, with 16 bases in the middle. The CDR3: CASSPRLGRHNEQFF. CDR3 in DNA: TGTGCCAGCAGCCCCCGTTTGGGGCGTCACAATGAGCAGTTCTTC.

J is TRBJ2-7 and V is TRBV6-1, with D perhaps matching TRBD1 (7 bases). CDR3 length: 12 amino acids. Germline V gene data show CDR1 as MNHNS and CDR2 as SASEGT. The ends were cut back, 11 bases at V and 2 bases at J, with 13 bases in the middle. CDR3 sequence: CAGGDSAYEQYF. CDR3 in DNA: TGTGCCGGCGGGGACAGCGCCTACGAGCAGTACTTC.

The chain has TRBV29-1 and TRBJ1-1; D gene ambiguous. The V end lost 5 bases, the J end lost 6 bases, and 16 bases lay between the germline ends. This CDR3 has 13 amino acids. Per germline, CDR1 SQVTM and CDR2 ANQGSEA. The CDR3 coding sequence is TGCAGCGTTCTCGCCCCGGGATCGGCTGAAGCTTTCTTT. Amino acids: CSVLAPGSAEAFF.

CDR3 protein: CASSIDGETQYF. The DNA of the CDR3 is TGTGCCAGCAGTATTGACGGGGAGACCCAGTACTTC. V is TRBV7-9 and J is TRBJ2-5; D gene uncertain. Germline loops: CDR1 SEHNR, CDR2 FQNEAQ (reference sequence). With 6 bases removed from V and 5 bases from J, the gap between germline ends came to 10 bases. This CDR3 region has 12 residues. The full variable domain, its missing parts supplied by reference TRBV7-9 and TRBJ2-5, is DTGVSQNPRHKITKRGQNVTFRCDPISEHNRLYWYRQTLGQGPEFLTYFQNEAQLEKSRLLSDRFSAERPKGSFSTLEIQRTEQGDSAMYLCASSIDGETQYFGPGTRLLVL.

The chain has TRBV5-1 and TRBJ2-7, with a weak D call TRBD1 (6 bases). From germline, CDR1 is SGHRS and CDR2 YFSETQ. This CDR3 comprises 15 residues. With 0 bases removed from V and 4 bases from J, the gap between germline ends came to 14 bases. DNA for the CDR3: TGCGCCAGCAGCTTGGTGGGTCCGGGACAATACGAGCAGTACTTC. Translation: CASSLVGPGQYEQYF.

This rearrangement joins TRBV4-1 to TRBJ2-3; maybe TRBD2 (5 bases). Trimming took 0 bases from V and 1 from J, leaving 11 bases between them. In germline, CDR1 is MGHRA, CDR2 YSYEKL. The CDR3 sequence is 16 residues long. The CDR3 loop is CASSQDSAGRTDTQYF. The CDR3 DNA reads as TGCGCCAGCAGCCAAGATAGTGCGGGTCGCACAGATACGCAGTATTTT.

This chain connects TRBV9 to TRBJ1-4, with TRBD1 matching over 9 bases. Germline V gene sequence: CDR1 SGDLS, CDR2 YYNGEE. CDR3 length equals 14 residues. V trimming: 2 bases; J trimming: 8 bases; junction bases outside the gene matches: 4. CDR3 residues: CASSVGQGGEKLFF. The DNA for the CDR3 is TGTGCCAGCAGCGTGGGACAGGGTGGCGAAAAACTGTTTTTT.

The J gene is TRBJ1-4, the V gene TRBV15, with 9 nucleotides matching TRBD1. The J segment lost 4 bases and the V segment lost 3 bases, leaving 0 bases of the junction unmatched. This CDR3 region has 14 residues. Germline loops: CDR1 LNHNV, CDR2 YYDKDF (reference sequence). The CDR3 DNA reads as TGTGCCACCAGCAGGGACAGGGGTAATGAAAAACTGTTTTTT. This sequence encodes CATSRDRGNEKLFF.

The CDR3 region is CASSKATGLAGTNTGELFF. The CDR3 DNA sequence: TGTGCCAGCAGCAAAGCCACGGGACTAGCGGGGACTAACACCGGGGAGCTGTTTTTT. The rearrangement uses TRBV21-1 and TRBJ2-2; the DNA was not compared with TRBD2, the D call given in the table. TRBV21-1 is shown as a pseudogene. The CDR3 runs to 19 residues.

This chain links TRBV28 with TRBJ1-2; the match to TRBD1 covers 8 bases. The J segment lost 8 bases and the V segment lost 6 bases, leaving 8 bases of the junction unmatched. CDR3 length: 13 residues. From germline, CDR1 is MDHEN and CDR2 SYDVKM. This CDR3 is CASSSDRGTGYTF. DNA for the CDR3: TGTGCCAGCAGCTCCGACAGGGGTACCGGCTACACCTTC.

The chain has TRBV15 and TRBJ1-2; no reliable D call. Trimming removed 2 bases from V and 6 bases from J, with 22 bases in between. Germline V lookup: CDR1 LNHNV, CDR2 YYDKDF (reference sequence). The CDR3 is 17 residues long. The CDR3 region has the DNA TGTGCCACCAGCAGAAACCCTTTGAACCGGGAGCCGGATGGCTACACCTTC. Amino acid sequence: CATSRNPLNREPDGYTF.

The gene calls are TRBV5-1 and TRBJ2-5; TRBD2 matches at 7 bases. Germline CDR1 is SGHRS and CDR2 is YFSETQ. The CDR3 consists of 14 residues. Trimming cost V 0 bases and J 4 bases; bases outside gene matches: 3. CDR3 sequence: CASSLDRLAETQYF. The CDR3, as DNA: TGCGCCAGCAGCTTGGATAGACTAGCAGAGACCCAGTACTTC.

There are a few counts of this clone. The gene calls are TRBV2 and TRBJ1-5; 9 bases fit TRBD1. This CDR3 has 14 amino acids. V shed 9 bases, J shed 4 bases, and the junction held 7 bases outside the gene matches. CDR1 SNHLY and CDR2 FYNNEI come from the germline V gene. CDR3 region: CASRDRARNQPQHF. The CDR3 DNA reads TGTGCCAGTAGGGACAGGGCCCGTAATCAGCCCCAGCATTTT.

The chain uses TRBV19 and TRBJ1-2, with TRBD1 matching over 7 bases. CDR3 length: 14 amino acids. The junction had 10 bases not matched to a gene; V was cut back by 7 bases and J by 5 bases. CDR1 LNHDA and CDR2 SQIVND come from the germline V gene (reference sequence). As DNA, the CDR3 is TGTGCCAGTATGTGGTCGACAGGGCCTTATGGCTACACCTTC. As protein: CASMWSTGPYGYTF.

V is TRBV7-9 and J is TRBJ2-7; D is perhaps TRBD2 (5 bases). The V and J ends lost 1 base and 9 bases respectively, with 10 bases between them. This CDR3 is built from 12 residues. CDR1 and CDR2 from the germline V gene are SEHNR and FQNEAQ (reference sequence). This chain's CDR3 is CASSLGGYLQYF. As DNA, the CDR3 is TGTGCCAGCAGCTTAGGAGGGTATCTGCAGTACTTC. The full variable domain, rest sourced from reference TRBV7-9 and TRBJ2-7, is DTGVSQNPRHKITKRGQNVTFRCDPISEHNRLYWYRQTLGQGPEFLTYFQNEAQLEKSRLLSDRFSAERPKGSFSTLEIQRTEQGDSAMYLCASSLGGYLQYFGPGTRLTVT.

The chain has TRBV6-1 and TRBJ1-5; TRBD1 matches 7 bases. The V gene end was trimmed by 7 bases and the J gene end by 5 bases; junction bases not matched to a gene: 5. Per germline, CDR1 MNHNS and CDR2 SASEGT. The CDR3 has 13 amino acids. The CDR3 sequence is CASKQGLDQPQHF. DNA for the CDR3: TGTGCCAGCAAACAGGGGTTGGATCAGCCCCAGCATTTT.

This chain connects TRBV2 to TRBJ2-7, with unresolved D. Trimming removed 2 bases from V and 5 bases from J, with 10 bases in between. This CDR3 is built from 13 residues. Germline V gene lookup returns CDR1 SNHLY and CDR2 FYNNEI. CDR3 nucleotides: TGTGCCAGCAGTGAACTGGCAGTCCACGAGCAGTACTTC. Translation: CASSELAVHEQYF.

This chain links TRBV5-1 with TRBJ2-7, with D maybe TRBD2 (6 bases). Trimming shortened V by 0 bases and J by 6 bases, and 16 bases separated the two germline ends. The length of the CDR3 is 15 residues. CDR1 is SGHRS and CDR2 is YFSETQ in the germline V gene. CDR3 in amino acids: CASSLVGGYFGEQYF. As DNA, the CDR3 is TGCGCCAGCAGCTTGGTCGGAGGGTATTTCGGCGAGCAGTACTTC.